This T cell receptor (beta chain) was sequenced during a study of OX40 agonist ivuxolimab in advanced cancers. Study-level background: Six ivuxolimab dose levels, 0.01 to 10 mg/kg, were given intravenously every 2 weeks. Males comprised approximately 81% of the group, whose mean age was roughly 60 years (range roughly 20 to 90). The study reported partial responses in three patients: one hepatocellular carcinoma, two cutaneous melanoma.

Germline V lookup: CDR1 SQVTM, CDR2 ANQGSEA. Trimming pared 4 bases from V and 0 bases from J, leaving 10 bases between. The CDR3 covers 13 residues. Clones were read by immunoSEQ multiplex PCR, and TCRdb kept only the in-frame ones, dropping some. The table has just under 75,000 clones, roughly 90% seen once. The sample consisted of CD4+ or CD8+ T cells sorted from blood, taken in a trial of the OX40 agonist ivuxolimab. This receptor was obtained from an adult with an advanced solid tumor such as melanoma, head and neck, liver or kidney cancer. V and J are TRBV29-1 and TRBJ2-7; maybe TRBD2 (6 bases). CDR3 DNA: TGCAGCGTTGCCTTGGGGGGCTCCTACGAGCAGTACTTC. It specifies CSVALGGSYEQYF.